This is a list of T cell receptor beta chains from one sample in a study of blood T cells in healthy people across ages. TCRdb re-analysed the 5' RACE reads in MiXCR, keeping a single row per CDR3 protein. Of 1 million or so distinct CDR3 sequences listed, less than 25% were seen once; the top ten hold around 0.7%. The same specimen was also included in a second study, on T cells of mothers and their children.

What was sequenced was blood. These receptors originate from a girl aged 2 to 9 in good health. Both conserved end residues are part of each CDR3. A D gene is named only where the DNA matches it firmly. Clone size is given for some rows only: seen once, a few or many times, or a class if the clone is expanded.

D	J	V	size	CDR3	DNA
.	TRBJ2-4	TRBV20-1	.	CSVYGRGKNIQYF	TGCAGTGTTTATGGGCGGGGTAAAAACATTCAGTACTTC
TRBD1	TRBJ1-4	TRBV5-1	few	CASRETGALSEKLFF	TGCGCCAGCAGGGAGACAGGGGCCTTGAGTGAAAAACTGTTTTTT
.	TRBJ1-6	TRBV19	.	CASSIWENSPLHF	TGTGCCAGTAGTATATGGGAGAATTCACCCCTCCACTTT
TRBD2	TRBJ2-3	TRBV7-3	few	CATAGLSGREDTQYF	TGTGCCACCGCGGGACTATCGGGCAGAGAGGATACGCAGTATTTT
.	TRBJ1-4	TRBV5-6	.	CASSDSEGKLFF	TGTGCCAGCAGCGATTCCGAGGGTAAACTGTTTTTT
.	TRBJ1-4	TRBV13	.	CASSPGSAGEKLFF	TGTGCCAGCAGCCCGGGGTCTGCCGGTGAAAAACTGTTTTTT
TRBD1	TRBJ1-2	TRBV5-6	.	CASSSWTGGFYYGYTF	TGCGCCAGCAGCTCATGGACAGGGGGCTTCTATTATGGCTACACCTTC
.	TRBJ2-3	TRBV6-1	.	CASDADTQYF	TGTGCCAGCGACGCAGATACGCAGTATTTT
.	TRBJ2-7	TRBV5-4	.	CASSFYLGAEQYF	TGTGCCAGCAGCTTCTACTTGGGGGCCGAGCAGTACTTC
.	TRBJ2-3	TRBV24-1	few	CATSDLGFPDTQYF	TGTGCCACCAGTGATTTGGGGTTTCCAGATACGCAGTATTTT
TRBD1	TRBJ1-1	TRBV5-1	few	CASSLRGLDTEAFF	TGCGCCAGCAGCCTCAGGGGGTTGGACACTGAAGCTTTCTTT
.	TRBJ2-5	TRBV6-1	.	CASSAGVWETQYF	TGTGCCAGCAGCGCAGGGGTTTGGGAGACCCAGTACTTC
.	TRBJ1-5	TRBV2	few	CASRIPGNQPQHF	TGTGCCAGTCGCATCCCCGGGAATCAGCCCCAGCATTTT
TRBD1	TRBJ2-7	TRBV7-2	.	CASSSTGQGVDEQYF	TGTGCCAGCAGCTCAACGGGACAGGGGGTCGACGAGCAGTACTTC
.	TRBJ1-4	TRBV12-3/TRBV12-4	.	CASSFFRTGEKLFF	TGTGCCAGCAGTTTTTTTCGTACAGGTGAAAAACTGTTTTTT
.	TRBJ1-1	TRBV12-3/TRBV12-4	.	CASSLGPGGSEAFF	TGTGCCAGCAGTTTAGGGCCGGGGGGGAGTGAAGCTTTCTTT
.	TRBJ2-6	TRBV7-7	.	CASSPGTSTSGANVLTF	TGTGCTAGCAGCCCGGGTACCAGTACCTCTGGGGCCAACGTCCTGACTTTC
TRBD1	TRBJ2-7	TRBV7-2	.	CASSSGQVSYEQYF	TGTGCCAGCAGCTCTGGACAGGTCTCCTACGAGCAGTACTTC
.	TRBJ2-7	TRBV6-5	few	CASRRQPFYHEQYF	TGTGCCAGCCGTCGACAGCCTTTTTACCACGAGCAGTACTTC
TRBD1	TRBJ2-2	TRBV10-3	few	CAISEEDRVTGELFF	TGTGCCATCAGTGAGGAAGACAGGGTCACCGGGGAGCTGTTTTTT
.	TRBJ1-6	TRBV27	few	CASSWGGSRGGSPLHF	TGTGCCAGCAGTTGGGGTGGGAGCAGAGGGGGTTCACCCCTCCACTTT
.	TRBJ1-2	TRBV4-3	.	CASSQEWQQRDGYTF	TGCGCCAGCAGCCAAGAGTGGCAGCAAAGAGATGGCTACACCTTC
.	TRBJ2-3	TRBV20-1	.	CSAPGVTNTQYF	TGCAGTGCTCCAGGTGTTACAAATACGCAGTATTTT
.	TRBJ2-7	TRBV5-1	.	CASSSSSGQSEQYF	TGCGCCAGCAGCTCCTCTAGCGGACAGAGCGAGCAGTACTTC
TRBD2	TRBJ2-1	TRBV7-3	few	CASSPGLAGGHEQFF	TGTGCCAGCAGCCCCGGACTAGCGGGGGGGCATGAGCAGTTCTTC
TRBD2	TRBJ2-1	TRBV7-9	.	CASSYGTSSNEQFF	TGTGCCAGCAGTTATGGGACTAGCAGCAATGAGCAGTTCTTC
TRBD1	TRBJ1-2	TRBV7-8	few	CASSGDLSGQGETYGYTF	TGTGCCAGCAGCGGAGATTTGTCGGGACAGGGAGAGACCTATGGCTACACCTTC
.	TRBJ2-5	TRBV28	few	CASIGGGWETQYF	TGTGCCAGCATTGGAGGGGGCTGGGAGACCCAGTACTTC
.	TRBJ2-7	TRBV5-1	.	CASSWGEGYEQYF	TGCGCCAGCAGCTGGGGGGAAGGGTACGAGCAGTACTTC